This T cell receptor beta chain emerged from a study of blood T cell repertoires in COVID-19 (dated by TCRdb to about 2020). As for the study more broadly: Collaborator samples came from the United States, Italy and Spain and covered acute and convalescent phases of COVID-19. The prospective study material was composed of cDNA or gDNA derived from T cells, B-cell-depleted T cells, or PBMCs. Subjects who had been exposed to COVID-19, were actively infected with it, or had recovered from it provided the deeply sampled blood TCRbeta repertoires that made up the dataset. The repertoires were made available in a free public database intended to serve as a resource for research on the immune response to SARS-CoV-2. The samples were drawn from the first 160 participants of the ongoing ImmuneRACE study and from 950 to 1,500 subjects provided by 6 global collaborators. Nearly every sample came with metadata listing a de-identified subject ID, COVID-19 status, age in years and sex. Where available, HLA class I and class II types were obtained from metadata supplied by the sample provider rather than from assay-based typing.

A word on this clone: Its target antigen remains unknown. No quality values exist for individual bases; no much larger clone is one base distant.

Results and caveats for the whole study, not just this receptor: The quantity of clinical and demographic metadata differed by source and by participant and was supplied without curation.

Participants in the prospective study were aged roughly 18 to 100 years, lived in 20 to 30 United States geographic areas, and enrolled through a virtual design. In the prospective study, cohorts were assigned on the basis of participant-reported clinical history obtained from a screening survey and a study questionnaire. Recovered participants in ImmuneRACE Cohort 3 were defined by two consecutive negative NP/OP PCR tests, clearance by a healthcare professional, or resolution of symptoms. In the prospective study, whole blood, serum and a nasopharyngeal or oropharyngeal swab were collected from each participant by mobile phlebotomists. Over a 2-month period, participants in the prospective study had the option of providing additional blood draws and questionnaires. Before DNA extraction, blood samples from the prospective study were shipped at room temperature or frozen. Based on the germline V gene, the CDR1 and CDR2 sequences are SGHAT and FQNNGV. The CDR3 has 13 amino acids, counting the end cysteine and phenylalanine. Solely the CDR3 DNA is kept, with 39 bases framed from the first base. Trimming takes 5 bases from V and 3 bases from J, and the germline ends sit 11 bases apart.

The immunoSEQ Assay, a bias-controlled multiplex PCR, was used to amplify TCRbeta CDR3 regions from genomic DNA. Turning to the authors' computational methods: Within the assay, amplification of reference gene primers was used to estimate how many nucleated cells each sample contained. Sequence reads were collapsed and filtered to measure the absolute abundance of every unique TCRbeta CDR3 rearrangement. For each sample, productive Simpson clonality was calculated as the square root of Simpson's diversity index over productive rearrangements. TCRdb re-hosts the immuneACCESS table, in-frame sequences only. Its copies lack some clones; in the studies checked, an unresolved V gene accounts for under half of them, and the cause for the rest is not known. That table gives V, J and clone size, and the DNA gave D and trimming. The sample data list 490,000 or so clones, and 80% to 90% of these were observed just once. The ten largest clones take up approximately 8% of the sample.

The TCR originated in a woman aged 60 to 75 who had recovered from COVID-19. The sequence is built from TRBV11-2 and TRBJ2-7, and the D gene may be TRBD1, 6 bases matching. Sequenced input: PBMCs or T cells enriched from blood (not recorded which). The CDR3 protein is CASSVDRVYEQYF. The bases read TGTGCCAGCAGCGTGGACAGAGTCTACGAGCAGTACTTC. Reference TRBV11-2 and TRBJ2-7 genes cover what lies past the CDR3, so the full variable domain is EAGVAQSPRYKIIEKRQSVAFWCNPISGHATLYWYQQILGQGPKLLIQFQNNGVVDDSQLPKDRFSAERLKGVDSTLKIQPAKLEDSAVYLCASSVDRVYEQYFGPGTRLTVT.